The clone carrying this T cell receptor beta chain was recorded a few times. Its antigen remains unidentified. Stated time point: cycle 4 day 1 (C4D1), after six to seven weeks of nivolumab. Relapses following autologous stem cell transplantation were seen in all patients, with brentuximab vedotin exposure varying. Patients reached a best response of complete response, partial response or progressive disease. This table comes from immunoSEQ multiplex PCR, and its TCRdb copy is limited to in-frame clones, with some not included. The sample carries about 47,000 clones, around 91% recorded once. The entry originates in a study of PD-1 blockade in classical Hodgkin lymphoma. Study information: It was nivolumab at 3 mg/kg, given intravenously every 2 weeks, that patients received. Study-level findings and limits: Whoever responded completely had baseline diversity much like that seen in newly diagnosed patients. Significantly greater TCR diversity emerged by C4D1 in CD4+ cells but not CD8+ cells.

The V and J ends lost 2 bases and 5 bases respectively, with 15 bases between them. CDR1 and CDR2 (germline): SNHLY, FYNNEI. The CDR3 extends over 15 amino acids. The chain joins TRBV2 to TRBJ2-5; D not resolved. This clonotype was sampled from a human donor with classical Hodgkin lymphoma. The sample was peripheral blood mononuclear cells (PBMCs), taken before the fourth cycle of nivolumab. This chain's CDR3 is CASSEPPGARETQYF. CDR3 nucleotides: TGTGCCAGCAGTGAACCCCCCGGCGCCCGGGAGACCCAGTACTTC.